The next 2 T cell receptor beta chains were all read from a single sample in a study of shared clonotypes between healthy human individuals. The naive CD8 subset, CD45RO-negative cells positively selected for CCR7, excluded terminally differentiated effector memory CD45RA+ cells. Sequencing was performed with immunoSEQ multiplex PCR; in TCRdb, only in-frame clones are kept and a portion is missing. The repertoire holds millions of clones, with approximately 94% as singletons. Material: naive CD8+ T cells from PBMCs. These receptors all come from a man aged 18 to 29 in good health. Some clones in this sample may be carry-over from other donors' samples.

The chain joins TRBV25-1 to TRBJ2-5; the D is unclear. Germline values: CDR1 MGHDK, CDR2 SYGVNS. The CDR3 totals 13 residues. Trimming removed 2 bases from V and 5 bases from J, with 9 bases in between. This chain's CDR3 is CASSEHYGETQYF. The CDR3 DNA sequence: TGTGCCAGCAGTGAACATTATGGGGAGACCCAGTACTTC.

The chain links TRBV7-2 to TRBJ1-5; D gene ambiguous. V lost 3 bases and J 4 bases, leaving 7 bases between the germline ends. Germline V gives CDR1 SGHTA, CDR2 FQGNSA. The CDR3 is 13 residues long. The CDR3 region has the DNA TGTGCCAGCAGCTTTTTCGGGAATCAGCCCCAGCATTTT. This translates into CASSFFGNQPQHF.